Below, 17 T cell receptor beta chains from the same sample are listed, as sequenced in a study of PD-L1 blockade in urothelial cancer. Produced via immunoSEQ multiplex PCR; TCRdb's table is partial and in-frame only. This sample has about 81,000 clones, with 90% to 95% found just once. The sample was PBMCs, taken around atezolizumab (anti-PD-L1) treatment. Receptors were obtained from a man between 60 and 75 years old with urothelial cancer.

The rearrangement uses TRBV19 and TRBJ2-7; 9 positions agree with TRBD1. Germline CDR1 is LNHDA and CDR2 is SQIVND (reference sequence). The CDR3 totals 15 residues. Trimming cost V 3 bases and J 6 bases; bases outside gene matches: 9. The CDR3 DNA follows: TGTGCCAGTAGTATGGTGGGACAGGGAGGAGTCGAGCAGTACTTC. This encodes CASSMVGQGGVEQYF.

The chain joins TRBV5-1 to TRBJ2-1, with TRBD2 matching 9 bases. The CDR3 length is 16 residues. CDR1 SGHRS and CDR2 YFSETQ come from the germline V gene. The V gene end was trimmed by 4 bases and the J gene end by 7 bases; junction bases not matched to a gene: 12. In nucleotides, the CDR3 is TGCGCCAGCAGCCGAAGGGGACTAGCAGCGGTAAATGAGCAGTTCTTC. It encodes CASSRRGLAAVNEQFF.

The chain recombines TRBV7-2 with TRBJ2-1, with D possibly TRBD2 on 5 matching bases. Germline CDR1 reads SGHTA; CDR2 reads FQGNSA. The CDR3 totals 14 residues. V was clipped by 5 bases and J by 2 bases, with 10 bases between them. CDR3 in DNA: TGTGCCAGCAGCGAGAGGGCGACCTACAATGAGCAGTTCTTC. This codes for CASSERATYNEQFF.

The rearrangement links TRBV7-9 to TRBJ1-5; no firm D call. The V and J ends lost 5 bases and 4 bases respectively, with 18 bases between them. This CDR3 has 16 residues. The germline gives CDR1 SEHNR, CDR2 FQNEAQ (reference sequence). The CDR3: CASSQGTASINQPQHF. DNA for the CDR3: TGTGCCAGCAGCCAAGGTACAGCCTCAATAAATCAGCCCCAGCATTTT.

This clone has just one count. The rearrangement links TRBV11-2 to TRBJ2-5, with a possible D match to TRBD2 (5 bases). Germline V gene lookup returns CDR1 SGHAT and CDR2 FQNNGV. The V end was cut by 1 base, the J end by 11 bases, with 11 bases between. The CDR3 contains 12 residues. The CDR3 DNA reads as TGTGCCAGCAGCTTAGGAGGGCGGAGGCAGTACTTC. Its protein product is CASSLGGRRQYF.

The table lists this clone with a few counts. The CDR3 loop reads CASSRQGGLQPQHF. As DNA, the CDR3 is TGTGCCAGCAGTCGACAGGGTGGTCTTCAGCCCCAGCATTTT. The rearrangement joins TRBV28 to TRBJ1-5, with 7 bases aligning to TRBD1. CDR1 is MDHEN and CDR2 is SYDVKM in the germline V gene. V shed 5 bases and J 6 bases; nucleotides not matched to a gene: 7. CDR3 length equals 14 residues.

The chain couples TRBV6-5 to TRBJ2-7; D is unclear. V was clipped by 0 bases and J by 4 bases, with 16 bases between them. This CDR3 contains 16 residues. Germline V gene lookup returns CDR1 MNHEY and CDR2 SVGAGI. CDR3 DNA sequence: TGTGCCAGCAGTTACTCGTATCAGGTAATCAGGTACGAGCAGTACTTC. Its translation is CASSYSYQVIRYEQYF.

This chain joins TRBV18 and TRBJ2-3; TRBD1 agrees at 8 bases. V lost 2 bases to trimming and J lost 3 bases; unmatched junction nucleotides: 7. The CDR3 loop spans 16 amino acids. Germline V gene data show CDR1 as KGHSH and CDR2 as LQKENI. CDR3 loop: CASSPVQGAGTDTQYF. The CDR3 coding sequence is TGTGCCAGCTCACCAGTTCAGGGGGCAGGTACAGATACGCAGTATTTT.

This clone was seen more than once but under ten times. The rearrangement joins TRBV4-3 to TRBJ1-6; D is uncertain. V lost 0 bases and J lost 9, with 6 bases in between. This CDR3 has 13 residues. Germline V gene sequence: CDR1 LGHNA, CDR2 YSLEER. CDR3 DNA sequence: TGCGCCAGCAGCCAAGAGGGAGGTTCACCCCTCCACTTT. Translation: CASSQEGGSPLHF.

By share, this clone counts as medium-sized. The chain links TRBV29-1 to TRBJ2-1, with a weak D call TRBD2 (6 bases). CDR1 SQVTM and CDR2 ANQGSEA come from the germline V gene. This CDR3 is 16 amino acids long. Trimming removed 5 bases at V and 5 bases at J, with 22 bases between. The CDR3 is CSVPRPEGTGDNEQFF. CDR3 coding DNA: TGCAGCGTTCCCCGTCCGGAGGGAACGGGGGACAATGAGCAGTTCTTC.

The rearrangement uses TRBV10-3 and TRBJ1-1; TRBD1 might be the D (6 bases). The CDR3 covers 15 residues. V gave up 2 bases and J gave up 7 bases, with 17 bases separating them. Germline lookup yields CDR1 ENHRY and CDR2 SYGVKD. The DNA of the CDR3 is TGTGCCATCAGTGAGACGACCGACAGGTCAGGTGAAGCTTTCTTT. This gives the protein CAISETTDRSGEAFF.

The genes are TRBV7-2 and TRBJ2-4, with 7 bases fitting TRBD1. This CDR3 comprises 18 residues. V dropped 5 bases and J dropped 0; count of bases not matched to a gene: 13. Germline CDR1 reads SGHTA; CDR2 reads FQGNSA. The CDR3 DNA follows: TGTGCCAGCAGCCTATCGGGACAGCTCCTTCTAGCCAAAAACATTCAGTACTTC. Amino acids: CASSLSGQLLLAKNIQYF.

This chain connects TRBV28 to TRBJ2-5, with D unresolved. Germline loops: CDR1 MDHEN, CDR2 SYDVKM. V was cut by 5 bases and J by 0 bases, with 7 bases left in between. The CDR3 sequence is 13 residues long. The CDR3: CASSPIDQETQYF. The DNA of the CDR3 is TGTGCCAGCAGTCCCATAGACCAAGAGACCCAGTACTTC.

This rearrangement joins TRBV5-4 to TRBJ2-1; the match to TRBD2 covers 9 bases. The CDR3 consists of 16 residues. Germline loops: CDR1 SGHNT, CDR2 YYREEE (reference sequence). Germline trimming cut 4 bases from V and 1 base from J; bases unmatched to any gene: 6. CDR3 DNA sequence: TGTGCCAGCAGCCGCGCGGGGGGGGGATCCTACAATGAGCAGTTCTTC. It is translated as CASSRAGGGSYNEQFF.

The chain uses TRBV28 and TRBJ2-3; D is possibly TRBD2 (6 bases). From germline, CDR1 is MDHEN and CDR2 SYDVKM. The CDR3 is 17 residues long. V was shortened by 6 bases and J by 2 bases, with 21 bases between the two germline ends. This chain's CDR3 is CASSSGFGSGATDTQYF. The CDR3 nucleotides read TGTGCCAGCAGCTCGGGGTTTGGTAGCGGTGCCACAGATACGCAGTATTTT.

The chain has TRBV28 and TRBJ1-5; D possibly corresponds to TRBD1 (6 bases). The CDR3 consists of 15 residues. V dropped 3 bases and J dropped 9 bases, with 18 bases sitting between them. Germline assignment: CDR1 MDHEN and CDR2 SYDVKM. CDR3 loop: CASSFLTGEPPPQHF. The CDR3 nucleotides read TGTGCCAGCAGTTTCTTGACAGGTGAGCCTCCGCCCCAGCATTTT.

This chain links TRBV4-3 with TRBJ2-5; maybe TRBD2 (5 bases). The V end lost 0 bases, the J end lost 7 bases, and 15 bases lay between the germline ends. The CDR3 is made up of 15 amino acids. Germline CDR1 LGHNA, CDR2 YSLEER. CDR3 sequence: CASSQELGKGGTQYF. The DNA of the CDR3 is TGCGCCAGCAGCCAAGAGCTAGGGAAAGGAGGGACCCAGTACTTC.